This T cell receptor (beta chain) comes out of a study of T-cell memory formation after mild COVID-19. This clonotype was found a few times. TCRdb reanalysed the 5' RACE reads using MiXCR and keeps one entry per CDR3 protein. Found here are some 130,000 distinct CDR3 sequences, 17% of them singletons; the top ten hold roughly 5%. V lost 6 bases and J lost 6; bases outside the gene matches: 11. Germline V lookup: CDR1 SGHAT, CDR2 FQNNGV. The CDR3 runs 14 residues. The specimen was PBMCs or a T cell subset sorted from them (not recorded which). J is TRBJ2-7 and V is TRBV11-2; 7 positions agree with TRBD1. The TCR was taken from a man between 18 and 35 years old who had mild COVID-19 (a few samples of this study predate the infection). Cell type and time point are not known. CDR3 sequence (DNA): TGTGCCAGCAGATACTCAACAGGGGCCGGCGAGCAGTACTTC. It translates to CASRYSTGAGEQYF.